This T cell receptor beta chain was recovered during a study of blood T cells in healthy people across ages. A J-beta primer mix and a sample-barcoded 5' primer were used in a second PCR of roughly 7 to 12 cycles. The template-switch adaptor, which had 12 random nucleotides, put a tag on each cDNA molecule. In TCRdb, the 5' RACE reads were re-called with MiXCR into one record per CDR3 protein. In the table there are about 1.6 million distinct CDR3 sequences, 30% to 40% of which are singletons. Germline V CDR1 and CDR2: MNHNS, SASEGT. V dropped 2 bases and J dropped 1 base, with 13 bases sitting between them. The CDR3 consists of 16 residues.

This chain links TRBV6-1 with TRBJ2-3; D is possibly TRBD2 (6 bases). The source material was blood. The clonotype comes from a woman in her twenties or thirties in good health. CDR3 amino acids: CASSEMVGGGTDTQYF. CDR3 DNA sequence: TGTGCCAGCAGTGAAATGGTCGGGGGAGGCACAGATACGCAGTATTTT.